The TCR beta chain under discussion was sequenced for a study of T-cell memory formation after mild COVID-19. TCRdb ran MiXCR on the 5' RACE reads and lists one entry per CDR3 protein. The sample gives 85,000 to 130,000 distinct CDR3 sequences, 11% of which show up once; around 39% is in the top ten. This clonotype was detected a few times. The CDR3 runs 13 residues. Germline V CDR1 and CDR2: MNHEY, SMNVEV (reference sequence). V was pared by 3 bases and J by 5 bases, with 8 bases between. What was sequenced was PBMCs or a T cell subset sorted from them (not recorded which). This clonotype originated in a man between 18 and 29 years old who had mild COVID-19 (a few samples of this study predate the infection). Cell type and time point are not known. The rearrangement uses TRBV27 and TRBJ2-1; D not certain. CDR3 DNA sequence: TGTGCCAGCAGTTTTGGGCCGGACAATGAGCAGTTCTTC. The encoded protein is CASSFGPDNEQFF.